The present T cell receptor beta chain was sequenced within a study of cytomegalovirus exposure and HLA in healthy donors. About this clone: The antigen is unknown.

Donors sampled were nominally healthy, though unrecorded immune exposures were likely. Study-wide results and limits: The study assumed roughly uniform donor sequencing depth for presence/absence analyses. Later genetic work tied a missense DCLRE1C variant to beta-chain V and J trimming. In a later analysis, at a false discovery rate of 0.05, 16,951 TCR beta sequences matched HLA alleles.

The PCR had 60 Vbeta and 13 Jbeta primers. Clones were sequenced by immunoSEQ multiplex PCR, and TCRdb holds only the in-frame ones, with some missing. Recorded here are tens of thousands of clones; the top ten clones represent around 3.6%. Sequencing was performed on PBMCs. The TCR was taken from a man aged 35 to 55 in good health and CMV-seronegative.

CDR3 DNA sequence: TGTGCCAGCAGTTACTCGCAGGGCGGCTACACCTTC. It is translated as CASSYSQGGYTF. The V gene is TRBV6-5, the J gene TRBJ1-2; tentatively, D is TRBD1 (5 bases). The CDR3 totals 12 residues. V was cut by 0 bases and J by 8 bases, with 7 bases left in between. CDR1 and CDR2 from the germline V gene are MNHEY and SVGAGI.